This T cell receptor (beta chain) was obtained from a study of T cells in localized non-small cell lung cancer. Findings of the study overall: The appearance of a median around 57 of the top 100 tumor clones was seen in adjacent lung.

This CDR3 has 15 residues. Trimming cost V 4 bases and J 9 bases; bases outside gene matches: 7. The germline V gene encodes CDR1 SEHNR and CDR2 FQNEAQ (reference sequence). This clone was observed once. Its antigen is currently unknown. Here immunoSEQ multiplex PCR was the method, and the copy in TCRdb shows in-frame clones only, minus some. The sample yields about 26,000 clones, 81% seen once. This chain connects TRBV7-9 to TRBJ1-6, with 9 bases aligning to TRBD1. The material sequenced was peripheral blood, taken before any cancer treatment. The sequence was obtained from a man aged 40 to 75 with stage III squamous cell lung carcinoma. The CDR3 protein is CASSSTQGAGSPLHF. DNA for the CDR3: TGTGCCAGCAGCTCGACACAGGGGGCAGGTTCACCCCTCCACTTT.